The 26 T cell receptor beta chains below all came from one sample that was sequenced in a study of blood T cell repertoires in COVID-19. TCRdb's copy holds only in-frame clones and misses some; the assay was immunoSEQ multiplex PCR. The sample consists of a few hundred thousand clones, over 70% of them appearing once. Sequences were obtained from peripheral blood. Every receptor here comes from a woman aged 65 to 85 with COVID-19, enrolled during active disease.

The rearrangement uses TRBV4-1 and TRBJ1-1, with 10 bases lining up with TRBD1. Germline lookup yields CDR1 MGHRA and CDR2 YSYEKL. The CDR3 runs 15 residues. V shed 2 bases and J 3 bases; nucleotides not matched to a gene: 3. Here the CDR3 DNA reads TGCGCCAGCAGCCAATGGGACAGGGGAGACACTGAAGCTTTCTTT. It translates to CASSQWDRGDTEAFF.

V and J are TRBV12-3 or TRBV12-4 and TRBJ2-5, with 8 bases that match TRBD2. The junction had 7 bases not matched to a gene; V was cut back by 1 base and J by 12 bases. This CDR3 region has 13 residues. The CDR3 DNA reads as TGTGCCAGCAGTTTAGGGCGCGAGCGGGAGAAGTACTTC. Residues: CASSLGREREKYF.

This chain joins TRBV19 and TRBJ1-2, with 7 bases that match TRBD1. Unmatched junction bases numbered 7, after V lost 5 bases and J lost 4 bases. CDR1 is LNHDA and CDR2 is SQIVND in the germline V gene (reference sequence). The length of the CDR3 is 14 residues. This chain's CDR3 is CASSARDSLYGYTF. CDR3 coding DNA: TGTGCCAGTAGTGCCCGGGACAGCCTCTATGGCTACACCTTC.

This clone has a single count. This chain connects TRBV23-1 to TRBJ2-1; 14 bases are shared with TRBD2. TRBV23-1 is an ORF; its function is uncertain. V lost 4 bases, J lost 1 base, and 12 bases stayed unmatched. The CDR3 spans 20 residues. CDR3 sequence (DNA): TGCGCCAGCAGTCCTCAATTGGGACTAGCGGGAGAAGCGTCCTACAATGAGCAGTTCTTC. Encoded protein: CASSPQLGLAGEASYNEQFF.

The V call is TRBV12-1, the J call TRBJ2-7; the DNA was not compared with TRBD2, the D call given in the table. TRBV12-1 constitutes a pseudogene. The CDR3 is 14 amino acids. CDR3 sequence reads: CASSFCGTIYEQYF. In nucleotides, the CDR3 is TGTGCCAGCAGCTTTTGCGGAACTATCTACGAGCAGTACTTC.

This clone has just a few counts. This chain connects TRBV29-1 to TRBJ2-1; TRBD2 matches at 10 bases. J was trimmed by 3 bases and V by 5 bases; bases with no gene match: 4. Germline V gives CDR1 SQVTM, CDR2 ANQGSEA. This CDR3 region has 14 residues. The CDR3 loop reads CSVTGTSDYNEQFF. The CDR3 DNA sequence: TGCAGCGTTACCGGGACTAGCGACTACAATGAGCAGTTCTTC.

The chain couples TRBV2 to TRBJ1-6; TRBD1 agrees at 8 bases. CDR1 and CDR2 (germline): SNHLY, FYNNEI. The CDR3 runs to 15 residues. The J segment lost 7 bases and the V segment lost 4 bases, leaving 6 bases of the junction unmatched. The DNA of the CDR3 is TGTGCCAGCAGTGTCGCGACAGGGGAAAATTCACCCCTCCACTTT. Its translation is CASSVATGENSPLHF. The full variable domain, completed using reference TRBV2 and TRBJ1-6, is EPEVTQTPSHQVTQMGQEVILRCVPISNHLYFYWYRQILGQKVEFLVSFYNNEISEKSEIFDDQFSVERPDGSNFTLKIRSTKLEDSAMYFCASSVATGENSPLHFGNGTRLTVT.

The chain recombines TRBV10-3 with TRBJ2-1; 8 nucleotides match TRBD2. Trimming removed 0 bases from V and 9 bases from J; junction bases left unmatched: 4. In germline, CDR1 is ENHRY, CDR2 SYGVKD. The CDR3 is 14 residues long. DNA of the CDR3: TGTGCCATCAGTGAGTCAGCGGGAGTTAGTGAGCAGTTCTTC. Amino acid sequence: CAISESAGVSEQFF.

CDR3 region: CASSTGGKINQPQHF. For the CDR3, the DNA is TGTGCCAGCAGCACAGGGGGAAAGATCAATCAGCCCCAGCATTTT. The V call is TRBV2, the J call TRBJ1-5; 8 bases align to TRBD1. The CDR3 is 15 residues long. Looked up from germline, CDR1 is SNHLY and CDR2 is FYNNEI. Trimming at V came to 6 bases and at J to 3 bases, leaving 7 bases not matched to a gene.

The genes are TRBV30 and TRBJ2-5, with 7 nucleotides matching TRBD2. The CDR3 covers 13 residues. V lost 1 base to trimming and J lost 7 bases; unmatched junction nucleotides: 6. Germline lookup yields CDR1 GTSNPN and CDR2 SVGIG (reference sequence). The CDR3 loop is CAWSATSVGTQYF. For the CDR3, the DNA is TGTGCCTGGAGTGCCACTAGCGTAGGGACCCAGTACTTC. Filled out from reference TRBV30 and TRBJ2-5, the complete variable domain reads SQTIHQWPATLVQPVGSPLSLECTVEGTSNPNLYWYRQAAGRGLQLLFYSVGIGQISSEVPQNLSASRPQDRQFILSSKKLLLSDSGFYLCAWSATSVGTQYFGPGTRLLVL.

CDR3: CSVARQGNTEAFF. CDR3 sequence (DNA): TGCAGCGTGGCCAGACAAGGGAACACTGAAGCTTTCTTT. This sequence joins TRBV29-1 and TRBJ1-1, with D unresolved. The germline V gene encodes CDR1 SQVTM and CDR2 ANQGSEA. Trimming cost V 6 bases and J 1 base, with 12 bases left between them. The CDR3 extends over 13 amino acids.

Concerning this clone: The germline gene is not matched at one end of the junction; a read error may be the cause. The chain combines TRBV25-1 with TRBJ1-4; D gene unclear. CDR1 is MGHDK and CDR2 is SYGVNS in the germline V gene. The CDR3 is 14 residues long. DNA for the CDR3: TGTGCCAGCAGTGAATTTGGACGCGGGGAAAACCTGTTTTTT. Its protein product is CASSEFGRGENLFF. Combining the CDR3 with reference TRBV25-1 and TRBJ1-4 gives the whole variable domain EADIYQTPRYLVIGTGKKITLECSQTMGHDKMYWYQQDPGMELHLIHYSYGVNSTEKGDLSSESTVSRIRTEHFPLTLESARPSHTSQYLCASSEFGRGENLFFGSGTQLSVL.

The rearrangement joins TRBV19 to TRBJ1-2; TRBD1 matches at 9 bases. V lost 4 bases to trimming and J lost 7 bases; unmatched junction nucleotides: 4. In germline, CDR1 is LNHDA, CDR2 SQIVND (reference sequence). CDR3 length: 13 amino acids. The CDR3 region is CASSTQGAGGYTF. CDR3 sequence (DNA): TGTGCCAGTAGTACACAGGGGGCAGGTGGCTACACCTTC.

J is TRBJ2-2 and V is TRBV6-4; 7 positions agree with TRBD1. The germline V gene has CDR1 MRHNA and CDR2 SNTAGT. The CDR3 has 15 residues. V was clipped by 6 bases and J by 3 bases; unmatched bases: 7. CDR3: CASRIRGSDTGELFF. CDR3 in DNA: TGTGCCAGCAGGATCAGGGGGTCGGACACCGGGGAGCTGTTTTTT.

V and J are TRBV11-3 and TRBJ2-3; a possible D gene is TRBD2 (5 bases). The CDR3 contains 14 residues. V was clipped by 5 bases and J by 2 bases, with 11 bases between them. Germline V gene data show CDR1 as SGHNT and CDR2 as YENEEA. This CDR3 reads CASSRGSITDTQYF. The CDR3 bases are TGTGCCAGCAGCCGCGGGTCGATCACAGATACGCAGTATTTT. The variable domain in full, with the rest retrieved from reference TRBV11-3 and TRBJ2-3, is EAGVVQSPRYKIIEKKQPVAFWCNPISGHNTLYWYLQNLGQGPELLIRYENEEAVDDSQLPKDRFSAERLKGVDSTLKIQPAELGDSAVYLCASSRGSITDTQYFGPGTRLTVL.

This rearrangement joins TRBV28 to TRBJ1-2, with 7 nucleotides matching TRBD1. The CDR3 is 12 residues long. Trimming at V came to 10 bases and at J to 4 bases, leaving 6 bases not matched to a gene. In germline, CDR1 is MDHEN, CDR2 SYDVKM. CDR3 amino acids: CATTGQTYGYTF. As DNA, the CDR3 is TGTGCCACCACGGGACAGACCTATGGCTACACCTTC.

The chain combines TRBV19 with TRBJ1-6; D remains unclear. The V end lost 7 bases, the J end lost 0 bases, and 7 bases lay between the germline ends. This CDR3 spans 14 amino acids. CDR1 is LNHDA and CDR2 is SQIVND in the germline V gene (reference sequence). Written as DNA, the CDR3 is TGTGCCAGTACGGAGAGCTCCTATAATTCACCCCTCCACTTT. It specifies CASTESSYNSPLHF.

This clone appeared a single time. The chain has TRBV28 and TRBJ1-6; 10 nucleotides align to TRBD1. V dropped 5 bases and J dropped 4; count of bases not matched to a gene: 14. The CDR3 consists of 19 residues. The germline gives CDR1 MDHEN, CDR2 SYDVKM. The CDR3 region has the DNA TGTGCCAGCAGTAGCGAGGGGACAGGGGTTATTTTTTATAATTCACCCCTCCACTTT. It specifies CASSSEGTGVIFYNSPLHF.

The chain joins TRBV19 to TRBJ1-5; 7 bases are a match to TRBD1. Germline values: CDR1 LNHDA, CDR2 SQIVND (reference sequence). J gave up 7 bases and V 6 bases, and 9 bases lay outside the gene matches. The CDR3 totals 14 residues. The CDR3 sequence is CASRTDREVQPQHF. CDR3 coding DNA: TGTGCCAGTAGGACAGACAGGGAGGTACAGCCCCAGCATTTT.

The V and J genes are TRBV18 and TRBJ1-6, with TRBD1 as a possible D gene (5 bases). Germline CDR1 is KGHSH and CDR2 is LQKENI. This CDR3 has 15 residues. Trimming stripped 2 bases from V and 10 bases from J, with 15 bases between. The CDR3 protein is CASSPSSGEESPLHF. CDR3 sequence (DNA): TGTGCCAGCTCACCAAGTTCGGGGGAGGAATCACCCCTCCACTTT.

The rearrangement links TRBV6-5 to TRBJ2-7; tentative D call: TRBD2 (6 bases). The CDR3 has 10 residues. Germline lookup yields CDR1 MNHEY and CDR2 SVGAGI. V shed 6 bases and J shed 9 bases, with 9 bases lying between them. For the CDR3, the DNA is TGTGCCAGCAGGGAGGGTTGGCAGTACTTC. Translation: CASREGWQYF.

CDR3 region: CASSPPSSGRTDEQYF. Here the CDR3 DNA reads TGTGCCAGCTCACCCCCTTCTAGCGGGAGAACTGACGAGCAGTACTTC. The chain combines TRBV18 with TRBJ2-7, with TRBD2 matching over 10 bases. Per germline, CDR1 KGHSH and CDR2 LQKENI. The CDR3 runs to 16 residues. The junction had 10 bases not matched to a gene; V was cut back by 3 bases and J by 5 bases.

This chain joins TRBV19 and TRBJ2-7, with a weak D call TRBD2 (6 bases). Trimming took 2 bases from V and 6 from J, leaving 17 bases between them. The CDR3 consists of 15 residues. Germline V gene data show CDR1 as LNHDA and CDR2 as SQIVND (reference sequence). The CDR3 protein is CASSIRTSEGSEQYF. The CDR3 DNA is TGTGCCAGTAGTATACGGACCTCGGAGGGATCCGAGCAGTACTTC.

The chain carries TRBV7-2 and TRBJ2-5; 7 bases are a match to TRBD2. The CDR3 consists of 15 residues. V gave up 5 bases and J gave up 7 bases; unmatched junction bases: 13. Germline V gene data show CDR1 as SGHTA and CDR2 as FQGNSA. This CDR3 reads CASSVRTRLMGTQYF. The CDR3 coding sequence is TGTGCCAGCAGCGTTAGGACTAGACTCATGGGGACCCAGTACTTC.

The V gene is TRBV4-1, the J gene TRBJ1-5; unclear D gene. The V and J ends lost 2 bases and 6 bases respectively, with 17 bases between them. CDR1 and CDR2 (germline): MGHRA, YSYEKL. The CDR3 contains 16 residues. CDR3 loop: CASSQLVGGEGQPQHF. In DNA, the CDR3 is TGCGCCAGCAGCCAATTGGTTGGCGGGGAAGGTCAGCCCCAGCATTTT.

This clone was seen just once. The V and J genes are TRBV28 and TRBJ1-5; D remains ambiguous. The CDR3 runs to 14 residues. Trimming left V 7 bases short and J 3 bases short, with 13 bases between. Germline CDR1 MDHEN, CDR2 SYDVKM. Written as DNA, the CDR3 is TGTGCCAGCACCTTTAGAGGGAACAATCAGCCCCAGCATTTT. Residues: CASTFRGNNQPQHF. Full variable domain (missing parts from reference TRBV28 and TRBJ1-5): DVKVTQSSRYLVKRTGEKVFLECVQDMDHENMFWYRQDPGLGLRLIYFSYDVKMKEKGDIPEGYSVSREKKERFSLILESASTNQTSMYLCASTFRGNNQPQHFGDGTRLSIL.